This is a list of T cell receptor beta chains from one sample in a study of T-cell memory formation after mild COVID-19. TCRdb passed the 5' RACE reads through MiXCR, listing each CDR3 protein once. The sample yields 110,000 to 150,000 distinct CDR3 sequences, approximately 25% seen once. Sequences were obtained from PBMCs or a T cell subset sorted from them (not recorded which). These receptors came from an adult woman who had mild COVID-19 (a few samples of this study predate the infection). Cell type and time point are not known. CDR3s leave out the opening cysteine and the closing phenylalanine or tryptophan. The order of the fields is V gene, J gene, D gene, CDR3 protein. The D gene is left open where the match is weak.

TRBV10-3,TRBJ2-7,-,AIGTTYEQY
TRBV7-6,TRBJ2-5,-,ASRHRDQETQY
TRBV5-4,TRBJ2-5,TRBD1,ASSLGQGLGETQY
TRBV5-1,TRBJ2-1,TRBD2,ASSLEGSGYSYNEQF
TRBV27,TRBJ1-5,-,ASSLSNYQPQH
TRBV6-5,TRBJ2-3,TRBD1,ASSHRDSISDTQY
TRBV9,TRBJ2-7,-,ASSVCPTSKY
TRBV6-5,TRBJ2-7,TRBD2,ASQLGRPYEQY
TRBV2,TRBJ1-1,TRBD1,ASSVIGGWTEAF
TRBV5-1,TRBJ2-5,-,ASSLKYGLEWTETQY
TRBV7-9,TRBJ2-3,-,ASSDGDRQGTQY
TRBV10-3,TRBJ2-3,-,AISQPPEPGDTQY
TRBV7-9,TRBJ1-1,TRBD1,ASSNDRALAEAF
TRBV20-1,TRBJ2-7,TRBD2,SARDGTSGDFGEQY
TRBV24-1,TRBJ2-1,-,ATSEGTPFEQF
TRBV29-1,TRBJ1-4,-,SVGSMGDLF
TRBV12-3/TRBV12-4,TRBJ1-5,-,ASSNREGQPQH